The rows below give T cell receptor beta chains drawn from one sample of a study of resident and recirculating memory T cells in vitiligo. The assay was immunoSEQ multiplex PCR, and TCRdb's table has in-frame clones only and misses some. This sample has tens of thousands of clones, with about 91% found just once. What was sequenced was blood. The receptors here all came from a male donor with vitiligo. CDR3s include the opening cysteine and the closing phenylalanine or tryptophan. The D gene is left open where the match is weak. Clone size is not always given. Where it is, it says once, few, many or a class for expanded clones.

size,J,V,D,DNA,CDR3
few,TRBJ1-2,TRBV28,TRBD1,TGTGCCAGCAGTTTACGGGACAGGGTTGGTGGCTACACCTTC,CASSLRDRVGGYTF
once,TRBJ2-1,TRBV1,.,TGCACCAGCAGCCACCCAGTAGCGGGCGCCTACAATGAGCAGTTCTTC,CTSSHPVAGAYNEQFF
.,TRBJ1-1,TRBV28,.,TGTGCCACCAGGGACAAGGCCCGCCTGGGGATTGAAGCTTTCTTT,CATRDKARLGIEAFF
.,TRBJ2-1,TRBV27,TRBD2,TGTGCCAGCAGTCCCGGGACTAGCGGTATCAATGAGCAGTTCTTC,CASSPGTSGINEQFF
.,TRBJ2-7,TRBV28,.,TGTGCCAGCAGTCCCTCACGACGGGACTACGAGCAGTACTTC,CASSPSRRDYEQYF
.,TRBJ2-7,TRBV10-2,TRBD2,TGCGCCAGCAGTGATCTCCTCCGGGACTACACATACGAGCAGTACTTC,CASSDLLRDYTYEQYF
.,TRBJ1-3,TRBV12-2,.,TGTGCAAGTCGCTTAGAGGAGGTATCCCGCTCTGGAAACACCATATATTTT,CASRLEEVSRSGNTIYF
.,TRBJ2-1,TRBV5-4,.,TGTGCCAGCAGCTTGGCCTCCAGAACCTACAATGAGCAGTTCTTC,CASSLASRTYNEQFF
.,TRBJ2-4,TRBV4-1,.,TGCGCCAGCAGCCCCGGCCAGGACATCCTGGACTTC,CASSPGQDILDF
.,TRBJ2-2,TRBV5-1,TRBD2,TGCGCCAGCAGAAAACTAGCGGGAGGTACCGGGGAGCTGTTTTTT,CASRKLAGGTGELFF
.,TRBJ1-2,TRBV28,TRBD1,TGTGCCAGCAGTTTCGGATGGAGACAGGGCTCCATCTTCTATGGCTACACCTTC,CASSFGWRQGSIFYGYTF
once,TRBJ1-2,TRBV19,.,TGTGCCAGTAGGACCGGACAGCTTAACTATGGCTACACCTTC,CASRTGQLNYGYTF
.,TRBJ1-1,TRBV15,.,TGTGCCACCAGCAGAGGACAGGTGGCTTTCTTT,CATSRGQVAFF
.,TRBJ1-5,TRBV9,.,TGTGCCAGCAGCGTAGGGGAGGGTGTCAATCAGCCCCAGCATTTT,CASSVGEGVNQPQHF
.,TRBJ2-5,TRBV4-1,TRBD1,TGCGCCAGCAGCCAAGTGGGACAGGAGACCCAGTACTTC,CASSQVGQETQYF
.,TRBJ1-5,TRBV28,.,TGTGCCAGCAGTCCCACCCGACGGGAAAACTGGGGCAATCAGCCCCAGCATTTT,CASSPTRRENWGNQPQHF
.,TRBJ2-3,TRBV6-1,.,TGTGCCAGCGGACAAGGCCCCATGGATACGCAGTATTTT,CASGQGPMDTQYF
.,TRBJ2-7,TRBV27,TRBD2,TGTGCCAGCAGCCTGCGGGAGGGCCATCCCGAGCAGTACTTC,CASSLREGHPEQYF
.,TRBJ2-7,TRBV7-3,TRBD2,TGTGCCAGCAGCCCCGGGAGGGGTCGGGCCTACGAGCAGTACTTC,CASSPGRGRAYEQYF
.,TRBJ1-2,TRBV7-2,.,TGTGCCAGCAGCCCCGGCGGGGCTAACTATGGCTACACCTTC,CASSPGGANYGYTF
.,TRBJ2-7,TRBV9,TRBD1,TGTGCCAGCAGCGCAGCGGTGGGGACAGGGAATATGGACGAGCAGTACTTC,CASSAAVGTGNMDEQYF
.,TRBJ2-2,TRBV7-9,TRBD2,TGTGCCAGCAGCTTAGCAGCGGGAGTCGCCGGGGAGCTGTTTTTT,CASSLAAGVAGELFF
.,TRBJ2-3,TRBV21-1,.,TGTGCCAGCAGCAAGGTGCTTCAGTCCCCAGATACGCAGTATTTT,CASSKVLQSPDTQYF
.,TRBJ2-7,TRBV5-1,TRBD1,TGCGCCAGCAGCTGGGGACAGGGGGCAGGGGAGCAGTACTTC,CASSWGQGAGEQYF
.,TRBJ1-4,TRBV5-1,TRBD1,TGCGCCAGCAGCGGCGCCGGGACAGGGGGCTTAGAAGAAAAACTGTTTTTT,CASSGAGTGGLEEKLFF
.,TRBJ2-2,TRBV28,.,TGTGCCACCCTTGGGTTCTCCGGGACCGGGGAGCTGTTTTTT,CATLGFSGTGELFF
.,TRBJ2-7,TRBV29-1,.,TGCAGCGTTGAAGGGGCCACCTCCTACGAGCAGTACTTC,CSVEGATSYEQYF
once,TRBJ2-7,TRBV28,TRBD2,TGTGCCAGCAGTTTGGGCGGGGAGGGAGACGAGCAGTACTTC,CASSLGGEGDEQYF
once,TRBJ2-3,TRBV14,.,TGTGCCAGCAGCCGATCCGACAGGTCTGCAGATACGCAGTATTTT,CASSRSDRSADTQYF
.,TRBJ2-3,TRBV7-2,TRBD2,TGTGCCAGCAGCTTCCGACTAGCGGGGGGGGTGACAGATACGCAGTATTTT,CASSFRLAGGVTDTQYF
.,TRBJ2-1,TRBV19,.,TGTGCCAGTAGGACAGGGACTAGGGGAGATGAGCAGTTCTTC,CASRTGTRGDEQFF
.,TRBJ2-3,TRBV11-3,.,TGTGCCAGCAGCTTGAGGGGGGGGACAGATACGCAGTATTTT,CASSLRGGTDTQYF
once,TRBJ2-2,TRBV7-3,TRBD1,TGTGCCAGCAGCCCTCAAGGACAGGGCACCGGGGAGCTGTTTTTT,CASSPQGQGTGELFF
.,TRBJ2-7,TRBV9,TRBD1,TGTGCCAGCAGCCAAACACCGGGACAGGGCGACGAGCAGTACTTC,CASSQTPGQGDEQYF
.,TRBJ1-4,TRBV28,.,TGTGCCAGCATCCAGGACAGTGCAACTAATGAAAAACTGTTTTTT,CASIQDSATNEKLFF
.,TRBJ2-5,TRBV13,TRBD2,TGTGCCAGCAGCGGTCAACCCGGGACTAGCGGGAGACGGCAAGTGGTGGAGACCCAGTACTTC,CASSGQPGTSGRRQVVETQYF
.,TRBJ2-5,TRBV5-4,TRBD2,TGTGCCAGCGCGGGAGAGTCGTCCGAGACCCAGTACTTC,CASAGESSETQYF
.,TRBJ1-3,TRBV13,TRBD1,TGTGCCAGCAGCTTAAGGCAGGGGGCGCCTGGAAACACCATATATTTT,CASSLRQGAPGNTIYF
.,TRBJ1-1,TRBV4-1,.,TGCGCCAGCAGCCCTACTCAGGGGAGGAACACTGAAGCTTTCTTT,CASSPTQGRNTEAFF
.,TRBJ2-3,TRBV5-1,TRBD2,TGCGCCAGCAGTCCCGCGGGGGGAGATACGCAGTATTTT,CASSPAGGDTQYF
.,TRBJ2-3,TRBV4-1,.,TGCGCCAGCAGTCTCAGGCTGCAGAGCACAGATACGCAGTATTTT,CASSLRLQSTDTQYF
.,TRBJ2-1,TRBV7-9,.,TGTGCCAGCAGCCGATCTAGCGACCCTCAGTTCTTC,CASSRSSDPQFF
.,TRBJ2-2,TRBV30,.,TGTGCCTGGACTGATTGGACAGCGAACACCGGGGAGCTGTTTTTT,CAWTDWTANTGELFF
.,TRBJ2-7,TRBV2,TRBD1,TGTGCCAGCAGTGGGAGGGACAGGATCCCCTACGAGCAGTACTTC,CASSGRDRIPYEQYF
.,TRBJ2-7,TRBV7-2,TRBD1,TGTGCCAGCAGCCCGGGACAGGGATTTTACGAGCAGTACTTC,CASSPGQGFYEQYF
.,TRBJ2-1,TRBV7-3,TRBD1,TGTGCCAGCAGCGTGATGGGACAGGGAGTCAATGAGCAGTTCTTC,CASSVMGQGVNEQFF
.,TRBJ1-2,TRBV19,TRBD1,TGTGCCAGTAGTTCGACAGGGACCTATGGCTACACCTTC,CASSSTGTYGYTF
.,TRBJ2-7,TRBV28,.,TGTGCCAGCAGTTCTCAACAGGGAACCTACGAGCAGTACTTC,CASSSQQGTYEQYF
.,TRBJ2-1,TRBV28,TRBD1,TGTGCCAGCAGTTCCCCGGGACAGGGCTACAATGAGCAGTTCTTC,CASSSPGQGYNEQFF
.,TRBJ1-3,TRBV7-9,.,TGTGCCAGCAGTAATAACGGTGGAAACACCATATATTTT,CASSNNGGNTIYF
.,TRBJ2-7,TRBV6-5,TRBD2,TGTGCCAGCAGAGCGTCTAGCGGGAGGGCCCTCGAGCAGTACTTC,CASRASSGRALEQYF
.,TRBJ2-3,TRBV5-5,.,TGTGCCAGCAGCTTGGGGGGGCAGAGCCTTACGCAGTATTTT,CASSLGGQSLTQYF
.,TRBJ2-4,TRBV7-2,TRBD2,TGTGCCAGCAGGTTAGCGGGGGCAGCCAAAAACATTCAGTACTTC,CASRLAGAAKNIQYF
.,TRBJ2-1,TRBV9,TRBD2,TGTGCCAGCAGCGTAGAGCTAGCGGGAGTAGGGGTTAATGAGCAGTTCTTC,CASSVELAGVGVNEQFF
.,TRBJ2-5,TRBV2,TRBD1,TGTGCCAGCAGTGGGACAGGCGCACTTGGGGAGACCCAGTACTTC,CASSGTGALGETQYF
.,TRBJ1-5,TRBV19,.,TGTGCCAGTAACCTGTGGGGGCTCGGCAATCAGCCCCAGCATTTT,CASNLWGLGNQPQHF
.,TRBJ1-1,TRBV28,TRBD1,TGTGCCAGCAGTTGGACAGGGGTGAACACTGAAGCTTTCTTT,CASSWTGVNTEAFF
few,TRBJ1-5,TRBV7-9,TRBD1,TGTGCCAGCAGCTCAGCACAGGGGAATCAGCCCCAGCATTTT,CASSSAQGNQPQHF
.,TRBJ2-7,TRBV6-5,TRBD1,TGTGTGTCCGGGACAGGAAACTACGAGCAGTACTTC,CVSGTGNYEQYF
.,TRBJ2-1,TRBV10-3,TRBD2,TGTGCCATCAGTGAAGGGACTAGCGGGCTACCTAATGAGCAGTTCTTC,CAISEGTSGLPNEQFF